Presented here are 21 T cell receptor beta chains from one specimen sequenced in a study of tumor-infiltrating lymphocytes in localized non-small cell lung cancer. The repertoire was sequenced with immunoSEQ multiplex PCR; TCRdb's copy has only in-frame clones and lacks some. Among 20,000 or so clones listed, around 75% were seen once. The sequencing sample was made of lung tumor tissue. The receptors come from a human donor with non-small cell lung cancer.

The chain recombines TRBV6-1 with TRBJ1-2; TRBD1 matches at 8 bases. Germline lookup yields CDR1 MNHNS and CDR2 SASEGT. With V trimmed by 4 bases and J by 4 bases, 5 bases remained unmatched. This CDR3 region has 14 residues. The CDR3 nucleotides read TGTGCCAGCAGTGGGGGGACAGGTAGCTATGGCTACACCTTC. It specifies CASSGGTGSYGYTF.

The V call is TRBV5-4, the J call TRBJ2-7; D is unclear. CDR3 length equals 12 residues. V gave up 2 bases and J gave up 2 bases, with 5 bases separating them. Per the germline V gene, CDR1 is SGHNT and CDR2 is YYREEE (reference sequence). The CDR3 DNA reads as TGTGCCAGCAGCTTTACAGCCTACGAGCAGTACTTC. Amino acid sequence: CASSFTAYEQYF.

About this clone: Since a much larger clone is just one base distant, this may be a read error. This rearrangement joins TRBV6-5 to TRBJ2-7; no clear D. V shed 6 bases and J shed 2 bases, with 5 bases lying between them. The germline CDR1 and CDR2 sequences are MNHEY and SVGAGI. The CDR3 sequence is 11 residues long. In nucleotides, the CDR3 is TGTGCCAGCAGCTCGACCTACGAGCAGTACTTC. Its protein product is CASSSTYEQYF.

The rearrangement joins TRBV5-1 to TRBJ1-6, with 7 bases that match TRBD1. This CDR3 comprises 14 residues. Germline V lookup: CDR1 SGHRS, CDR2 YFSETQ. V dropped 7 bases and J dropped 8; count of bases not matched to a gene: 9. Here the CDR3 DNA reads TGCGCCAGCTCCCCGAACAGGGGCGATTCACCCCTCCACTTT. Translating it yields CASSPNRGDSPLHF.

The rearrangement joins TRBV5-8 to TRBJ1-3; D call uncertain. The CDR3 length is 10 residues. The germline V gene has CDR1 SGHTS and CDR2 YDEGEE. V gave up 1 base and J gave up 7 bases, with 0 bases separating them. The CDR3 spells CASSLNTIYF. The CDR3 coding sequence is TGTGCCAGCAGCTTGAACACCATATATTTT.

This clone was observed once. This chain connects TRBV5-6 to TRBJ2-3; 7 bases fit TRBD2. The germline CDR1 and CDR2 sequences are SGHDT and YYEEEE. With 4 bases clipped from V and 1 base from J, the junction kept 12 bases outside the gene matches. The CDR3 is 17 amino acids. CDR3 protein: CASSASGKGRGTDTQYF. DNA for the CDR3: TGTGCCAGCAGCGCGAGTGGGAAGGGGAGGGGCACAGATACGCAGTATTTT.

The V and J genes are TRBV5-4 and TRBJ1-1, with TRBD1 as a possible D gene (5 bases). The CDR3 loop spans 14 amino acids. Trimming removed 5 bases from V and 0 bases from J, with 11 bases in between. The V gene's germline CDR1 is SGHNT and CDR2 YYREEE (reference sequence). The CDR3 loop reads CASRPGPMNTEAFF. CDR3 DNA sequence: TGTGCCAGCAGACCGGGACCGATGAACACTGAAGCTTTCTTT.

This chain joins TRBV11-3 and TRBJ1-6; the D is unclear. Germline lookup yields CDR1 SGHNT and CDR2 YENEEA. CDR3 size: 15 residues. V was cut by 3 bases and J by 6 bases, with 12 bases left in between. The CDR3 reads CASSLGVKSNSPLHF. DNA of the CDR3: TGTGCCAGCAGCTTGGGCGTGAAGAGTAATTCACCCCTCCACTTT.

This clone was detected only a few times. The rearrangement links TRBV29-1 to TRBJ1-1, with no clear D. The V gene lost 4 bases and the J gene lost 4 bases, with 10 bases spanning the gap. Germline V gene lookup returns CDR1 SQVTM and CDR2 ANQGSEA. The CDR3 runs 12 residues. The CDR3 sequence is CSVVRGSTEAFF. The CDR3 DNA reads TGCAGCGTTGTACGGGGAAGCACTGAAGCTTTCTTT. The full variable domain, completed using reference TRBV29-1 and TRBJ1-1, is SAVISQKPSRDICQRGTSLTIQCQVDSQVTMMFWYRQQPGQSLTLIATANQGSEATYESGFVIDKFPISRPNLTFSTLTVSNMSPEDSSIYLCSVVRGSTEAFFGQGTRLTVV.

The rearrangement links TRBV18 to TRBJ1-4; D not resolved. This CDR3 spans 15 amino acids. Trimming pared 3 bases from V and 8 bases from J, leaving 16 bases between. The germline V gene has CDR1 KGHSH and CDR2 LQKENI. CDR3 sequence reads: CASSPWSTPTEKLFF. The DNA of the CDR3 is TGTGCCAGCTCACCTTGGAGTACCCCGACCGAAAAACTGTTTTTT.

This sequence joins TRBV6-5 and TRBJ2-7; 7 bases align to TRBD2. Germline assignment: CDR1 MNHEY and CDR2 SVGAGI. V was pared by 5 bases and J by 2 bases, with 9 bases of the junction left unmatched. The CDR3 is 15 amino acids. The CDR3: CASSPGAGSTYEQYF. The CDR3 nucleotides read TGTGCCAGCAGTCCTGGAGCGGGGTCCACCTACGAGCAGTACTTC.

V gene TRBV7-8 combines with J gene TRBJ1-2; D is perhaps TRBD1 (5 bases). The CDR3 contains 13 residues. V was shortened by 0 bases and J by 7 bases, with 9 bases between the two germline ends. Germline CDR1 SGHVS, CDR2 FQNEAQ. DNA for the CDR3: TGTGCCAGCAGCTTAGCTACAGGATCTGGCTACACCTTC. This translates into CASSLATGSGYTF. Full variable domain (outside the CDR3, taken from reference TRBV7-8 and TRBJ1-2): GAGVSQSPRYKVAKRGQDVALRCDPISGHVSLFWYQQALGQGPEFLTYFQNEAQLDKSGLPSDRFFAERPEGSVSTLKIQRTQQEDSAVYLCASSLATGSGYTFGSGTRLTVV.

The table lists this clone with a few counts. The V gene is TRBV4-3, the J gene TRBJ2-1; possible D gene TRBD1, 6 bases. The V and J ends lost 0 bases and 10 bases respectively, with 13 bases between them. The CDR3 has 14 residues. CDR1 LGHNA and CDR2 YSLEER come from the germline V gene. Here the CDR3 DNA reads TGCGCCAGCAGCCAAGAAACAGGGCAGAGAGAGCAGTTCTTC. It translates to CASSQETGQREQFF.

V and J are TRBV2 and TRBJ2-1, with TRBD1 identical over 8 bases. The CDR3 has 15 amino acids. The germline gives CDR1 SNHLY, CDR2 FYNNEI. V lost 0 bases to trimming and J lost 7 bases; unmatched junction nucleotides: 5. CDR3 loop: CASSEARRQGNEQFF. CDR3 in DNA: TGTGCCAGCAGTGAAGCGAGGAGACAGGGGAATGAGCAGTTCTTC.

V usage is TRBV5-6 and J usage is TRBJ2-3, with D uncertain. Germline CDR1 reads SGHDT; CDR2 reads YYEEEE. CDR3 length: 12 residues. V was clipped by 4 bases and J by 2 bases, with 5 bases between them. CDR3 DNA sequence: TGTGCCAGCAGCCTATCCACAGATACGCAGTATTTT. Amino acids: CASSLSTDTQYF.

V and J are TRBV10-3 and TRBJ1-1; perhaps TRBD1 as D (6 bases). This CDR3 is 12 amino acids long. The V and J ends lost 4 bases and 11 bases respectively, with 14 bases between them. The germline V gene has CDR1 ENHRY and CDR2 SYGVKD. The chain's CDR3 is CAISATGPSAFF. The CDR3 nucleotides read TGTGCCATCAGTGCCACAGGGCCTAGTGCTTTCTTT.

In this sample, this clone turned up once. The chain has TRBV6-5 and TRBJ2-6; no definite D call. Germline V CDR1 and CDR2: MNHEY, SVGAGI. CDR3 length: 16 residues. V lost 0 bases and J lost 2, with 8 bases in between. The DNA of the CDR3 is TGTGCCAGCAGTTACTCAGTCCTCCCTGGGGCCAACGTCCTGACTTTC. This codes for CASSYSVLPGANVLTF.

The chain uses TRBV6-1 and TRBJ2-5, with a possible D match to TRBD2 (7 bases). The V end was cut by 8 bases, the J end by 0 bases, with 13 bases between. Germline lookup yields CDR1 MNHNS and CDR2 SASEGT. The CDR3 consists of 14 residues. The CDR3 protein is CASRTGGHQETQYF. The CDR3 DNA reads TGTGCCAGCCGGACGGGGGGCCACCAAGAGACCCAGTACTTC.

The chain combines TRBV7-2 with TRBJ2-3; TRBD1 might be the D (5 bases). The CDR3 extends over 13 amino acids. Trimming shortened V by 5 bases and J by 7 bases, and 13 bases separated the two germline ends. CDR1 and CDR2 (germline): SGHTA, FQGNSA. CDR3 bases: TGTGCCAGCAGCCAGCCGCAGGGCCATACGCAGTATTTT. Protein: CASSQPQGHTQYF.

V gene TRBV7-2 combines with J gene TRBJ1-5; D is perhaps TRBD1 (6 bases). V lost 1 base to trimming and J lost 7 bases, with 14 bases between them. CDR1 SGHTA and CDR2 FQGNSA come from the germline V gene. The CDR3 is 15 residues long. CDR3: CASSLDWGARQPQHF. The CDR3 bases are TGTGCCAGCAGCTTAGATTGGGGGGCACGGCAGCCCCAGCATTTT.

The J gene is TRBJ1-4, the V gene TRBV19, with a possible D match to TRBD1 (5 bases). V shed 5 bases and J shed 8 bases, with 18 bases lying between them. The CDR3 length is 15 residues. Germline-derived CDR1 and CDR2 are LNHDA and SQIVND (reference sequence). The DNA of the CDR3 is TGTGCCAGTAGTGCCCGCGGGGGAGGAGGCGAAAAACTGTTTTTT. It yields the protein CASSARGGGGEKLFF.